This TCR beta chain was retrieved from a study of cytomegalovirus exposure and HLA in healthy donors. This CDR3 is 14 amino acids long. With V trimmed by 4 bases and J by 4 bases, 6 bases remained unmatched. Germline V gene sequence: CDR1 LNHDA, CDR2 SQIVND (reference sequence). The PCR ran on 60 Vbeta and 13 Jbeta primers. Profiling relied on immunoSEQ multiplex PCR, and the TCRdb table lists in-frame clones only, not all of them. The table shows 90,000 to 100,000 clones, with approximately 68% occurring only once. The source of this sequence is a boy younger than 18 in good health and CMV-seropositive. The sample consisted of PBMCs. The chain recombines TRBV19 with TRBJ1-1; 7 bases match TRBD1. The DNA of the CDR3 is TGTGCCAGTAGTACGAACAGGGGTTTCACTGAAGCTTTCTTT. This encodes CASSTNRGFTEAFF.